This T cell receptor beta chain was captured in a study of blood T cell repertoires in COVID-19. This CDR3 comprises 12 residues. With 3 bases removed from V and 3 bases from J, the gap between germline ends came to 6 bases. Germline CDR1 and CDR2: LNHNV and YYDKDF (reference sequence). Measured with immunoSEQ multiplex PCR; TCRdb has only the in-frame clones, and not every one. The sample lists 230,000 or so clones, around 86% occurring once. This clone was found once. The chain couples TRBV15 to TRBJ2-7; D is ambiguous. This receptor was identified in a middle-aged woman with acute COVID-19. Material: PBMCs or T cells enriched from blood (not recorded which). Written as DNA, the CDR3 is TGTGCCACCAGCAGGGGCATCTACGAGCAGTACTTC. This translates into CATSRGIYEQYF.